A single sample is the source of the 27 T cell receptor beta chains below, sequenced in a study of spatial heterogeneity in lung cancer. The study, taken as a whole, reports: Tumors with more nonsynonymous mutations had more expanded intratumoral alpha and beta TCRs.

TCRdb recomputed calls from the 5' RACE reads with MiXCR, one row per CDR3 protein. The sample lists about 11,000 distinct CDR3 sequences, more than 7% occurring once. Their antigens are not known. Stated time point: sample taken at primary tumor resection. The sample in question was lung tumor tissue, obtained at surgery. Every receptor here comes from a female donor with early-stage non-small cell lung cancer.

This clonotype was counted many times. Found in a library prepared for alpha chains, this beta chain is an off-target read, and its abundance has little meaning. The V gene is TRBV12-3 or TRBV12-4, the J gene TRBJ1-4; tentative D call: TRBD1 (5 bases). CDR3 size: 13 residues. V dropped 7 bases and J dropped 4 bases, with 10 bases sitting between them. This CDR3 reads CASTGDGNEKLFF. DNA of the CDR3: TGTGCCAGCACTGGGGACGGTAATGAAAAACTGTTTTTT.

This clonotype was recorded at least ten times. Being off target in a library aimed at alpha chains, this beta chain has a size of little meaning. V is TRBV11-2 and J is TRBJ2-1; D is ambiguous. Looked up from germline, CDR1 is SGHAT and CDR2 is FQNNGV. Trimming cost V 2 bases and J 4 bases, with 18 bases left between them. This CDR3 contains 17 residues. In DNA form, the CDR3 reads TGTGCCAGCAGCTTAAGTACCCCCTTAGCCACGTACAATGAGCAGTTCTTC. Translating gives CASSLSTPLATYNEQFF.

About this clonotype itself: This beta chain was picked up by a library intended for alpha chains and is off target, so its count carries little meaning. V gene TRBV6-1 combines with J gene TRBJ1-4; D unresolved. Trimming cost V 5 bases and J 3 bases, with 13 bases left between them. This CDR3 spans 15 amino acids. Germline assignment: CDR1 MNHNS and CDR2 SASEGT. The DNA of the CDR3 is TGTGCCAGCAGTTCCTCACGGGGTCCTAATGAAAAACTGTTTTTT. Translating it yields CASSSSRGPNEKLFF.

This clonotype was detected ten times or more. With the library built for alpha chains, this beta chain is off target and its frequency is not meaningful. The V and J genes are TRBV6-5 and TRBJ1-1; TRBD1 aligns across 9 bases. Germline-derived CDR1 and CDR2 are MNHEY and SVGAGI. The CDR3 is 13 amino acids. The junction had 6 bases not matched to a gene; V was cut back by 6 bases and J by 7 bases. Written as DNA, the CDR3 is TGTGCCAGCAGCCCCAGACAGGGGGGTGAAGCTTTCTTT. Translated, it gives CASSPRQGGEAFF.

This clonotype was seen repeatedly, ten times or more. This beta chain is a stray read from a library made for alpha chains; its abundance is not meaningful. This chain joins TRBV12-3 or TRBV12-4 and TRBJ1-4, with TRBD1 identical over 7 bases. CDR3 size: 13 residues. Trimming took 8 bases from V and 5 from J; bases not matched to a gene: 5. The CDR3 is CASSGTENEKLFF. In DNA form, the CDR3 reads TGTGCCAGCTCCGGGACAGAAAATGAAAAACTGTTTTTT.

This clonotype was observed at least ten times. Because the library targeted alpha chains, this beta chain is an off-target read whose size means little. The V gene is TRBV29-1, the J gene TRBJ2-5; TRBD1 matches at 7 bases. With V trimmed by 1 base and J by 5 bases, 10 bases remained unmatched. CDR1 is SQVTM, CDR2 ANQGSEA, per germline. This CDR3 contains 15 residues. This CDR3 reads CSVEAIVDREETQYF. As DNA, the CDR3 is TGCAGCGTTGAAGCCATCGTCGACAGGGAGGAGACCCAGTACTTC.

This clonotype has just a few counts. This beta chain is off target for a library built for alpha chains, so its abundance means little. This chain links TRBV24-1 with TRBJ2-6; TRBD1 agrees at 7 bases. V shed 3 bases, J shed 4 bases, and the junction held 2 bases outside the gene matches. Germline lookup yields CDR1 KGHDR and CDR2 SFDVKD. The CDR3 is made up of 15 amino acids. For the CDR3, the DNA is TGTGCCACCAGTGATCCGGGACAGGGGGCCAACGTCCTGACTTTC. Its translation is CATSDPGQGANVLTF.

This clonotype was seen repeatedly, ten times or more. This beta chain came through as a stray read in a library set up for alpha chains, and its size says little. This chain joins TRBV7-9 and TRBJ1-6, with TRBD1 matching over 9 bases. The CDR3 consists of 16 residues. V lost 4 bases to trimming and J lost 8 bases; unmatched junction nucleotides: 9. CDR1 and CDR2 from the germline V gene are SEHNR and FQNEAQ (reference sequence). The CDR3 DNA follows: TGTGCCAGCAGCTCAGAGACAGGGGGGTACGATTCACCCCTCCACTTT. Residues: CASSSETGGYDSPLHF.

Comment on this clonotype: This beta chain turned up in a library designed for alpha chains; as an off-target read, its abundance says little. The chain uses TRBV11-2 and TRBJ2-5; D is unresolved. The germline V gene encodes CDR1 SGHAT and CDR2 FQNNGV. V lost 5 bases to trimming and J lost 7 bases, with 8 bases between them. The CDR3 extends over 11 amino acids. The CDR3 spells CASSLKGTQYF. CDR3 in DNA: TGTGCCAGCAGCCTCAAGGGGACCCAGTACTTC.

By its share, this clonotype is medium-sized. This beta chain is an off-target read within a library intended for alpha chains, so its frequency means little. The rearrangement uses TRBV29-1 and TRBJ2-1; the D call may be TRBD1 or TRBD2 (5 bases each). From germline, CDR1 is SQVTM and CDR2 ANQGSEA. V gave up 0 bases and J gave up 7 bases, with 22 bases separating them. The CDR3 covers 17 residues. CDR3 DNA: TGCAGCGTTGAAGATCGAGCGGAACGGGACCTCGGAAATGAGCAGTTCTTC. It translates to CSVEDRAERDLGNEQFF.

Many counts were recorded for this clonotype. As an off-target read in a library built for alpha chains, this beta chain has a frequency of little significance. This chain links TRBV6-1 with TRBJ1-2; 8 bases align to TRBD1. Unmatched junction bases numbered 8, after V lost 4 bases and J lost 7 bases. The CDR3 runs 14 residues. Germline CDR1 and CDR2: MNHNS and SASEGT. The CDR3: CASSATGTGAGYTF. In nucleotides, the CDR3 is TGTGCCAGCAGTGCCACCGGGACAGGCGCTGGCTACACCTTC.

Ten or more counts support this clonotype. This beta chain is an off-target read within a library intended for alpha chains, so its frequency means little. The chain recombines TRBV7-2 with TRBJ1-6; possible D gene TRBD1, 5 bases. V shed 5 bases and J shed 6 bases, with 14 bases lying between them. CDR3 length equals 15 residues. CDR1 is SGHTA and CDR2 is FQGNSA in the germline V gene. CDR3 region: CASSRGDFGNSPLHF. CDR3 nucleotide sequence: TGTGCCAGCAGCAGAGGGGATTTTGGTAATTCACCCCTCCACTTT.

In its sample, this clonotype was seen many times. This beta chain slipped into a library made for alpha chains as a stray read, so its size is not meaningful. The chain uses TRBV20-1 and TRBJ2-7; D perhaps matches TRBD2 (5 bases). This CDR3 spans 15 amino acids. The germline gives CDR1 DFQATT, CDR2 SNEGSKA (reference sequence). The V gene lost 6 bases and the J gene lost 5 bases, with 23 bases spanning the gap. CDR3 in amino acids: CSAQQPGGGLHEQYF. CDR3 nucleotides: TGCAGTGCGCAACAACCGGGTGGCGGACTCCACGAGCAGTACTTC.

This clonotype was seen many times. This beta chain represents an off-target read in a library built for alpha chains; its size is of limited meaning. This chain joins TRBV7-9 and TRBJ2-5; TRBD2 matches at 8 bases. This CDR3 has 15 amino acids. CDR1 SEHNR and CDR2 FQNEAQ come from the germline V gene (reference sequence). Trimming cost V 3 bases and J 2 bases; bases outside gene matches: 5. CDR3 in amino acids: CASSFGGGQQETQYF. The CDR3, as DNA: TGTGCCAGCAGCTTCGGCGGGGGGCAACAAGAGACCCAGTACTTC.

Ten or more counts support this clonotype. Since the library was made to target alpha chains, this beta chain is a stray read and its abundance is not meaningful. The chain couples TRBV12-5 to TRBJ2-2; D is unresolved. The germline V and J ends were trimmed by 1 base and 9 bases, with 12 bases remaining between them. The CDR3 has 14 amino acids. From germline, CDR1 is LGHNT and CDR2 FRNRAP. The CDR3 DNA sequence: TGTGCTAGTGGTTTGGGGGCCCCAGTCCGGGAGCTGTTTTTT. Its translation is CASGLGAPVRELFF.

With respect to this clonotype: Because this beta chain is a stray read in a library intended to capture alpha chains, its abundance should not be given much weight. The rearrangement uses TRBV19 and TRBJ1-3; TRBD1 might be the D (5 bases). V lost 8 bases to trimming and J lost 0 bases, with 11 bases between them. The germline V gene has CDR1 LNHDA and CDR2 SQIVND (reference sequence). This CDR3 comprises 14 residues. The CDR3 loop reads CASGPGTSGNTIYF. The CDR3, as DNA: TGTGCCAGTGGACCAGGGACCTCTGGAAACACCATATATTTT.

On this clonotype itself: Because the library targeted alpha chains, this beta chain is an off-target read whose size means little. This chain joins TRBV5-1 and TRBJ2-5; 14 positions match TRBD2. CDR3 length: 17 residues. Trimming removed 4 bases from V and 5 bases from J; junction bases left unmatched: 10. Germline assignment: CDR1 SGHRS and CDR2 YFSETQ. The CDR3 DNA follows: TGCGCCAGCAGCGGGGGACTAGCGGGAGATCTGGGTGAGACCCAGTACTTC. Its translation is CASSGGLAGDLGETQYF.

To note about this clonotype: This beta chain is an off-target read within a library intended for alpha chains, so its frequency means little. This sequence joins TRBV19 and TRBJ1-1, with 7 bases fitting TRBD1. CDR3 length: 15 residues. V gave up 6 bases and J gave up 2 bases; unmatched junction bases: 9. Germline CDR1 reads LNHDA; CDR2 reads SQIVND (reference sequence). CDR3 region: CASSEGDSPNTEAFF. The CDR3 region has the DNA TGTGCCAGTAGCGAGGGGGACAGTCCCAACACTGAAGCTTTCTTT.

This clonotype was seen a few times. The library was prepared for alpha chains; this beta chain is a stray read, so its frequency means little. The chain has TRBV9 and TRBJ1-6, with 7 bases matching TRBD1. This CDR3 contains 14 residues. Germline CDR1 is SGDLS and CDR2 is YYNGEE. V lost 4 bases to trimming and J lost 7 bases; unmatched junction nucleotides: 5. Here the CDR3 reads CASSPQDRNSPLHF. CDR3 nucleotides: TGTGCCAGCAGCCCCCAGGACAGGAATTCACCCCTCCACTTT.

This clonotype has ten or more counts. This beta chain appears as a stray read in a library generated for alpha chains; its size is not informative. The chain carries TRBV6-2 or TRBV6-3 and TRBJ2-3; 9 bases are a match to TRBD2. The trim removed 5 bases at V and 8 bases at J, leaving 5 bases unmatched. CDR3 length equals 13 residues. Germline CDR1 reads MNHEY; CDR2 reads SVGEGT. This CDR3 reads CASSAGGPGTQYF. DNA of the CDR3: TGTGCCAGCAGTGCGGGGGGGCCAGGTACGCAGTATTTT.

This clonotype was picked up many times. This beta chain was picked up by a library intended for alpha chains and is off target, so its count carries little meaning. This chain links TRBV4-1 with TRBJ2-1, with 9 bases identical to TRBD2. The CDR3 is 14 amino acids. V dropped 3 bases and J dropped 6; count of bases not matched to a gene: 3. CDR1 is MGHRA and CDR2 is YSYEKL in the germline V gene. DNA for the CDR3: TGCGCCAGCAGCCACTCGGGACTAGCCAATGAGCAGTTCTTC. Amino acids: CASSHSGLANEQFF.

This clonotype was seen repeatedly, ten times or more. Because this beta chain is a stray read in a library intended to capture alpha chains, its abundance should not be given much weight. This sequence joins TRBV20-1 and TRBJ1-1; no clear D. This CDR3 is 13 amino acids long. V lost 0 bases, J lost 2 bases, and 7 bases lay in between. Germline V gene data show CDR1 as DFQATT and CDR2 as SNEGSKA (reference sequence). The CDR3 sequence: CSARDAANTEAFF. The CDR3, as DNA: TGCAGTGCTAGAGATGCAGCTAACACTGAAGCTTTCTTT.

This clonotype appeared many times. This beta chain turned up in a library designed for alpha chains; as an off-target read, its abundance says little. This chain connects TRBV7-9 to TRBJ1-4; weak D call: TRBD1 (5 bases). This CDR3 contains 14 residues. V was cut by 5 bases and J by 2 bases, with 9 bases left in between. Germline V gene sequence: CDR1 SEHNR, CDR2 FQNEAQ (reference sequence). The CDR3 loop is CASSERQTNEKLFF. In DNA, the CDR3 is TGTGCCAGCAGCGAACGACAGACTAATGAAAAACTGTTTTTT.

This clonotype was found many times. This beta chain slipped into a library made for alpha chains as a stray read, so its size is not meaningful. The chain has TRBV11-2 and TRBJ2-2, with D perhaps matching TRBD1 (6 bases). The germline gives CDR1 SGHAT, CDR2 FQNNGV. V lost 1 base and J 6 bases, leaving 9 bases between the germline ends. The CDR3 is made up of 14 amino acids. The CDR3 DNA follows: TGTGCCAGCAGCTTAGTACAGGGAGCCGGGGAGCTGTTTTTT. This codes for CASSLVQGAGELFF.

This clonotype is labeled as medium-sized. Being off target in a library aimed at alpha chains, this beta chain has a size of little meaning. J is TRBJ2-1 and V is TRBV4-1, with D unresolved. CDR1 MGHRA and CDR2 YSYEKL come from the germline V gene. The V and J ends lost 0 bases and 0 bases respectively, with 6 bases between them. The CDR3 spans 15 residues. CDR3 in DNA: TGCGCCAGCAGCCAAGACACGGACTCCTACAATGAGCAGTTCTTC. This translates into CASSQDTDSYNEQFF.

This clonotype was seen ten or more times. As an off-target read in a library built for alpha chains, this beta chain has a frequency of little significance. The chain joins TRBV10-3 to TRBJ2-3; TRBD2 matches 8 bases. With V trimmed by 6 bases and J by 0 bases, 8 bases remained unmatched. The CDR3 length is 16 residues. Germline V gene data show CDR1 as ENHRY and CDR2 as SYGVKD. Here the CDR3 DNA reads TGTGCCATCAGGAGTACCGGGGGGGTTAGCACAGATACGCAGTATTTT. Protein: CAIRSTGGVSTDTQYF.

In its sample, this clonotype was seen many times. This beta chain turned up in a library designed for alpha chains; as an off-target read, its abundance says little. The J gene is TRBJ1-2, the V gene TRBV28; D remains unclear. The CDR3 has 14 residues. Deletions cut 6 bases from V and 8 bases from J, with 19 bases between. The germline V gene has CDR1 MDHEN and CDR2 SYDVKM. Here the CDR3 reads CASSVSIPQMGYTF. The CDR3 nucleotides read TGTGCCAGCAGCGTTAGTATACCCCAAATGGGCTACACCTTC.